The 2 T cell receptor beta chains given below trace back to one sample, sequenced in a study of cytomegalovirus exposure and HLA in healthy donors. PCR involved 60 Vbeta and 13 Jbeta primers. Produced via immunoSEQ multiplex PCR; TCRdb's table is partial and in-frame only. This table holds some 150,000 clones, roughly three quarters found once. The sequencing input was PBMCs. The receptors derive from a woman aged 45-60 years in good health and CMV-seronegative.

This chain links TRBV27 with TRBJ2-7; D is perhaps TRBD1 (6 bases). The germline V gene has CDR1 MNHEY and CDR2 SMNVEV (reference sequence). The V and J ends lost 1 base and 8 bases respectively, with 12 bases between them. This CDR3 is built from 13 residues. The CDR3 DNA reads as TGTGCCAGCAGTTTATTGGGGGCCGATAAGCAGTACTTC. The encoded protein is CASSLLGADKQYF.

The CDR3 protein is CASSEAARGATNEKLFF. In DNA, the CDR3 is TGTGCCAGCAGTGAAGCGGCCAGGGGGGCAACTAATGAAAAACTGTTTTTT. This chain joins TRBV6-1 and TRBJ1-4; 7 nucleotides match TRBD1. The V segment lost 0 bases and the J segment 0 bases; nucleotides outside the gene matches: 4. In germline, CDR1 is MNHNS, CDR2 SASEGT. The CDR3 loop spans 17 amino acids.